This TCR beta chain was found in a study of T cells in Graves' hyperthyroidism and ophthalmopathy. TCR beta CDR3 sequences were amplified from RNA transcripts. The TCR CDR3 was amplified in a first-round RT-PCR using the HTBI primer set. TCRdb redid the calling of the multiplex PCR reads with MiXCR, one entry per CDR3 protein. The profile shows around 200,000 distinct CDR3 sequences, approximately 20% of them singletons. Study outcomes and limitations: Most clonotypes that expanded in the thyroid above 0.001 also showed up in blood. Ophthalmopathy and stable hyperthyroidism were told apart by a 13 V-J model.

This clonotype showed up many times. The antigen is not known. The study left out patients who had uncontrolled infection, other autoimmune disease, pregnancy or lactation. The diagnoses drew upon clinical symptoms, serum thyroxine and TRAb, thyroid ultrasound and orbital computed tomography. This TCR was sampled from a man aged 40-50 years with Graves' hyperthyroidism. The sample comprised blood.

CDR3 protein: CASRLGTRNTEAFF. The CDR3 nucleotides read TGTGCCAGCAGATTGGGGACAAGGAACACTGAAGCTTTCTTT. V usage is TRBV28 and J usage is TRBJ1-1; TRBD1 is a possible D gene (6 bases). The V and J ends lost 6 bases and 1 base respectively, with 12 bases between them. CDR1 MDHEN and CDR2 SYDVKM come from the germline V gene. CDR3 length: 14 amino acids.